This note documents a single T cell receptor beta chain sequence. What this receptor recognizes is not known. There are no base qualities to consult, and no much larger clone falls within one base. The treatment or condition label, read with the paper, signifies: in vitro stimulation with specific CMV peptide epitopes to enrich CMV-specific T cells. The sample is drawn from a study of T cell repertoires in cytomegalovirus infection (dated by TCRdb to between 2018 and 2020). Regarding the research as a whole: Recently identified HLA-C-restricted CMV epitopes, whose presentation resists viral immunomodulation, were targeted by peptide stimulations together with well-studied HLA-B-restricted epitopes. Because public TCR beta signatures pointed to carriage of CMV infection together with the matching HLA type, the HLA type of each donor mattered for the analysis. General findings and caveats noted by the study authors: The ex vivo response was dominated by HLA-C-restricted CMV-specific TCR beta clonotypes, which also provided the single most frequent clonotype in two of eight donors. In both this cohort and an independent roughly 350-donor cohort, the cumulative frequency of public TCR beta family members distinguished carriers of CMV infection plus the relevant HLA type.

Sequences SGHVS (CDR1) and FQNEAQ (CDR2) are obtained from the germline V gene. V ends up 2 bases short and J 9 bases short, with an unmatched junction base count of 8. The CDR3 runs 15 amino acids, cysteine and phenylalanine included. CDR3 DNA is the only sequence kept; it has 45 bases, read in frame from the first base. For sequencing, an Illumina HiSeq 1500 was employed. TCRdb reanalyzed the raw reads on its own, using fastp at Q25 for trimming and MiXCR for clone calling, and kept in-frame beta chains. Each record represents a unique CDR3 protein, reported with the most common genes and DNA among its rows. The sample table contains about 770,000 distinct CDR3 sequences; only one count was recorded for 25% to 35% of them. 10% to 15% of the sample comes from the top ten.

Recombination joined TRBV7-8 with TRBJ2-1, with 9 bases matching TRBD1. This sample comprised cultured CD8+ T cells from PBMCs, obtained from culture after CMV antigen stimulation. The sequence was obtained from a human donor in good health (CMV status not recorded). Some clones in this sample may be carry-over from other donors' samples. The DNA sequence reads TGTGCCAGCAGCTTAACGGGACAGGGTCCTCCTGAGCAGTTCTTC. This encodes CASSLTGQGPPEQFF.